Following are 32 T cell receptor beta chains from one sample sequenced in a study of blood T cell repertoires in COVID-19. Data came from immunoSEQ multiplex PCR; TCRdb stores just in-frame clones and leaves some out. Seen here are under 200,000 clones, over 70% observed once, and the top ten hold about a tenth. The sequenced material came from peripheral blood. The receptors come from an elderly woman with active or convalescent COVID-19.

J is TRBJ1-2 and V is TRBV5-4; no clear D. Per the germline V gene, CDR1 is SGHNT and CDR2 is YYREEE (reference sequence). V was trimmed by 6 bases and J by 2 bases, leaving 17 bases between them. The CDR3 length is 15 residues. CDR3 in DNA: TGTGCCAGCATCTCGAAGGAGGGCACCAACTATGGCTACACCTTC. Encoded protein: CASISKEGTNYGYTF. The whole variable domain, filled in from reference TRBV5-4 and TRBJ1-2, reads ETGVTQSPTHLIKTRGQQVTLRCSSQSGHNTVSWYQQALGQGPQFIFQYYREEENGRGNFPPRFSGLQFPNYSSELNVNALELDDSALYLCASISKEGTNYGYTFGSGTRLTVV.

The gene calls are TRBV6-5 and TRBJ2-7, with D perhaps TRBD1 (6 bases). V was pared by 6 bases and J by 2 bases, with 14 bases between. The CDR3 totals 14 residues. Germline V CDR1 and CDR2: MNHEY, SVGAGI. This chain's CDR3 is CASRYAPGAYEQYF. The CDR3 DNA reads TGTGCCAGCAGATACGCGCCAGGGGCCTACGAGCAGTACTTC.

V is TRBV6-6 and J is TRBJ1-3, with 7 positions matching TRBD1. Germline V CDR1 and CDR2: MNHNY, SVGAGI (reference sequence). V shed 5 bases, J shed 2 bases, and the junction held 12 bases outside the gene matches. There are 17 residues in the CDR3. The CDR3 DNA follows: TGTGCCAGCAGTCCCGGGACAGTAATTGGCGCTGGAAACACCATATATTTT. This sequence encodes CASSPGTVIGAGNTIYF.

This rearrangement joins TRBV7-6 to TRBJ1-4, with D possibly being TRBD1 (6 bases). From germline, CDR1 is SGHVS and CDR2 FNYEAQ. Trimming removed 5 bases at V and 5 bases at J, with 12 bases between. The CDR3 has 14 amino acids. CDR3 DNA: TGTGCCAGCAGCCGAGCGGGGGCCAATGAAAAACTGTTTTTT. Translated: CASSRAGANEKLFF. The full variable domain, with the rest looked up from reference TRBV7-6 and TRBJ1-4, is GAGVSQSPRYKVTKRGQDVALRCDPISGHVSLYWYRQALGQGPEFLTYFNYEAQQDKSGLPNDRFSAERPEGSISTLTIQRTEQRDSAMYRCASSRAGANEKLFFGSGTQLSVL.

The chain recombines TRBV4-3 with TRBJ2-3, with 8 nucleotides matching TRBD2. Germline assignment: CDR1 LGHNA and CDR2 YSLEER. The J segment lost 0 bases and the V segment lost 5 bases, leaving 10 bases of the junction unmatched. The CDR3 is 17 amino acids. The DNA of the CDR3 is TGCGCCAGCAGCTTCCTCCCGGGCGGGGGGAGCACAGATACGCAGTATTTT. Translated: CASSFLPGGGSTDTQYF.

The rearrangement joins TRBV9 to TRBJ2-3; 9 bases agree with TRBD1. There are 16 residues in the CDR3. CDR1 and CDR2 from the germline V gene are SGDLS and YYNGEE. J was trimmed by 4 bases and V by 4 bases; bases with no gene match: 10. CDR3 residues: CASSFRTGDTADTQYF. Written as DNA, the CDR3 is TGTGCCAGCAGCTTCCGGACAGGGGATACGGCAGATACGCAGTATTTT.

This sequence joins TRBV24-1 and TRBJ2-1; the match to TRBD1 covers 10 bases. Germline CDR1 KGHDR, CDR2 SFDVKD. The CDR3 length is 16 residues. The ends lost 4 bases at V and 3 bases at J; junction bases unmatched: 5. CDR3 bases: TGTGCCACCAGTGACGCCGGGACAGGGGACTACAATGAGCAGTTCTTC. As protein: CATSDAGTGDYNEQFF.

V usage is TRBV19 and J usage is TRBJ2-2; 9 nucleotides align to TRBD1. The CDR3 runs 16 residues. Germline trimming cut 5 bases from V and 2 bases from J; bases unmatched to any gene: 6. The germline V gene encodes CDR1 LNHDA and CDR2 SQIVND (reference sequence). The CDR3 DNA is TGTGCCAGTAGTTCCGTGGGACAGGGAAACACCGGGGAGCTGTTTTTT. Translating gives CASSSVGQGNTGELFF.

This clone was seen a few times. The V call is TRBV7-8, the J call TRBJ1-5; D might be TRBD1 (5 bases). Between the trimmed V and J ends, which lost 5 bases and 0 bases, there was a span of 20 bases. The germline V gene has CDR1 SGHVS and CDR2 FQNEAQ. The CDR3 spans 18 residues. The CDR3 DNA reads TGTGCCAGCAGCGAAGGATCCCGGGGGGGTTATAGCAATCAGCCCCAGCATTTT. As protein: CASSEGSRGGYSNQPQHF.

This chain links TRBV6-6 with TRBJ2-7, with 14 bases identical to TRBD2. Germline CDR1 is MNHNY and CDR2 is SVGAGI (reference sequence). V trimming: 5 bases; J trimming: 0 bases; junction bases outside the gene matches: 6. CDR3 length equals 17 residues. CDR3 sequence reads: CASSRGTSGGTSYEQYF. The CDR3 region has the DNA TGTGCCAGCAGTCGCGGGACTAGCGGGGGTACCTCCTACGAGCAGTACTTC.

This clone occurred a few times. The chain joins TRBV5-1 to TRBJ1-4; perhaps TRBD1 as D (6 bases). This CDR3 is built from 17 residues. Germline loops: CDR1 SGHRS, CDR2 YFSETQ. V was cut by 1 base and J by 3 bases, with 16 bases left in between. The CDR3 reads CASSLKGTGFANEKLFF. The CDR3 DNA reads TGCGCCAGCAGCTTGAAGGGTACAGGGTTTGCTAATGAAAAACTGTTTTTT.

The chain is built from TRBV6-5 and TRBJ1-5; D ambiguous. V lost 6 bases, J lost 7 bases, and 16 bases lay in between. The CDR3 totals 14 residues. Germline V gene lookup returns CDR1 MNHEY and CDR2 SVGAGI. CDR3 residues: CASSRTALGQPQHF. Written as DNA, the CDR3 is TGTGCCAGCAGCCGGACTGCTCTCGGACAGCCCCAGCATTTT.

This clone was counted a few times. The chain carries TRBV3-1 (or the pseudogene TRBV3-2) and TRBJ1-6; the D gene is possibly TRBD1 (5 bases). V was clipped by 0 bases and J by 5 bases, with 11 bases between them. The CDR3 length is 16 residues. The germline CDR1 and CDR2 sequences are LGHDT and YNNKEL (reference sequence). CDR3 sequence: CASSQEREGDNSPLHF. The CDR3 nucleotides read TGTGCCAGCAGCCAAGAAAGGGAAGGGGATAATTCACCCCTCCACTTT.

V gene TRBV11-2 combines with J gene TRBJ1-3, with D possibly being TRBD1 (6 bases). Germline loops: CDR1 SGHAT, CDR2 FQNNGV. The V end was cut by 5 bases, the J end by 1 base, with 9 bases between. The CDR3 runs to 14 residues. In DNA form, the CDR3 reads TGTGCCAGCAGCCTCACAGGGTCTGGAAACACCATATATTTT. Residues: CASSLTGSGNTIYF.

A word on this clone: Distinct nucleotide sequences in the sample also encode this CDR3. V is TRBV6-5 and J is TRBJ1-1; D perhaps matches TRBD1 (5 bases). The CDR3 runs to 14 residues. The germline V gene has CDR1 MNHEY and CDR2 SVGAGI. The ends were cut back, 6 bases at V and 3 bases at J, with 14 bases in the middle. In nucleotides, the CDR3 is TGTGCCAGCAGACCGTCTTGGGGGGACACTGAAGCTTTCTTT. As protein: CASRPSWGDTEAFF.

The gene calls are TRBV27 and TRBJ1-6; 10 bases are shared with TRBD1. The V gene end was trimmed by 3 bases and the J gene end by 9 bases; junction bases not matched to a gene: 5. Germline lookup yields CDR1 MNHEY and CDR2 SMNVEV (reference sequence). CDR3 length: 15 residues. CDR3 bases: TGTGCCAGCAGTTTCCACCGGGACAGGGGTTCACCCCTCCACTTT. Its translation: CASSFHRDRGSPLHF.

The V call is TRBV18, the J call TRBJ2-2, with 7 nucleotides matching TRBD1. The junction had 7 bases not matched to a gene; V was cut back by 0 bases and J by 6 bases. Germline CDR1 is KGHSH and CDR2 is LQKENI. This CDR3 is 16 amino acids long. In nucleotides, the CDR3 is TGTGCCAGCTCACCACCTACAGGGGCGGGTCCCGGGGAGCTGTTTTTT. Its protein product is CASSPPTGAGPGELFF.

A note on this clone: This specimen includes other DNA sequences encoding the same CDR3. The V gene is TRBV18, the J gene TRBJ1-2; D is possibly TRBD1 (6 bases). Trimming cost V 0 bases and J 3 bases, with 8 bases left between them. The CDR3 sequence is 14 residues long. Germline CDR1 is KGHSH and CDR2 is LQKENI. CDR3: CASSPPTGDYGYTF. In nucleotides, the CDR3 is TGTGCCAGCTCACCACCGACAGGAGACTATGGCTACACCTTC.

The V call is TRBV6-2 or TRBV6-3, the J call TRBJ1-4, with D unresolved. The V and J ends lost 0 bases and 8 bases respectively, with 4 bases between them. Germline CDR1 reads MNHEY; CDR2 reads SVGEGT. The CDR3 has 12 amino acids. Here the CDR3 reads CASSYSGEKLFF. CDR3 bases: TGTGCCAGCAGTTACTCGGGCGAAAAACTGTTTTTT.

The rearrangement uses TRBV19 and TRBJ1-3, with a tentative D call TRBD1 (6 bases). This CDR3 comprises 14 residues. The germline V and J ends were trimmed by 5 bases and 2 bases, with 10 bases remaining between them. Germline CDR1 LNHDA, CDR2 SQIVND (reference sequence). The DNA of the CDR3 is TGTGCCAGTAGTTTGAGGGGGACTGGAAACACCATATATTTT. Translated, it gives CASSLRGTGNTIYF.

V is TRBV28 and J is TRBJ2-7; D is perhaps TRBD2 (5 bases). Between the trimmed V and J ends, which lost 5 bases and 2 bases, there was a span of 13 bases. CDR3 size: 14 residues. CDR1 and CDR2 from the germline V gene are MDHEN and SYDVKM. In nucleotides, the CDR3 is TGTGCCAGCAGTGCCCGAGGGCTGACCTACGAGCAGTACTTC. It specifies CASSARGLTYEQYF.

This clone occurred a few times. This chain connects TRBV5-6 to TRBJ1-6; TRBD1 matches at 9 bases. The CDR3 totals 14 residues. With 7 bases clipped from V and 10 bases from J, the junction kept 9 bases outside the gene matches. From germline, CDR1 is SGHDT and CDR2 YYEEEE. CDR3 residues: CASEPRDRASPLHF. The DNA of the CDR3 is TGTGCCAGCGAACCCAGGGACAGGGCCTCACCCCTCCACTTT.

This clone appeared once. The chain couples TRBV3-1 (or the pseudogene TRBV3-2) to TRBJ1-4; 7 bases are a match to TRBD1. The CDR3 totals 13 residues. Germline lookup yields CDR1 LGHDT and CDR2 YNNKEL (reference sequence). Germline trimming cut 8 bases from V and 5 bases from J; bases unmatched to any gene: 5. The CDR3 DNA reads as TGTGCCAGCGGGGGACAGCAAAATGAAAAACTGTTTTTT. It yields the protein CASGGQQNEKLFF.

The V and J genes are TRBV30 and TRBJ1-2; a weak D match, TRBD1 (6 bases). Trimming shortened V by 6 bases and J by 2 bases, and 13 bases separated the two germline ends. From germline, CDR1 is GTSNPN and CDR2 SVGIG (reference sequence). The CDR3 extends over 13 amino acids. The CDR3 DNA reads as TGTGCCTGCGTCAGGGGAAGGAACTATGGCTACACCTTC. As protein: CACVRGRNYGYTF.

The chain joins TRBV7-2 to TRBJ1-2, with a tentative D call TRBD1 (6 bases). Trimming took 7 bases from V and 2 from J, leaving 14 bases between them. This CDR3 spans 14 amino acids. CDR1 and CDR2 (germline): SGHTA, FQGNSA. In DNA, the CDR3 is TGTGCCAGCACCCTCGGGGGGCGCAACTATGGCTACACCTTC. It codes for CASTLGGRNYGYTF.

V usage is TRBV18 and J usage is TRBJ2-5; the D is unclear. The length of the CDR3 is 11 residues. Looked up from germline, CDR1 is KGHSH and CDR2 is LQKENI. The ends were cut back, 3 bases at V and 3 bases at J, with 2 bases in the middle. CDR3 coding DNA: TGTGCCAGCTCACCCGAAGAGACCCAGTACTTC. Encoded protein: CASSPEETQYF.

This chain links TRBV3-1 (or the pseudogene TRBV3-2) with TRBJ1-1; D is perhaps TRBD1 (5 bases). This CDR3 comprises 14 residues. CDR1 and CDR2 from the germline V gene are LGHDT and YNNKEL (reference sequence). Trimming took off 3 bases at V and 1 base at J, with 9 bases between the two ends. The CDR3 sequence is CASSHAGRNTEAFF. The CDR3 nucleotides read TGTGCCAGCAGCCATGCAGGGCGGAACACTGAAGCTTTCTTT.

The V and J genes are TRBV19 and TRBJ1-4; unclear D gene. Trimming stripped 1 base from V and 11 bases from J, with 14 bases between. Per the germline V gene, CDR1 is LNHDA and CDR2 is SQIVND (reference sequence). This CDR3 is built from 14 residues. CDR3: CASSIGSRGKKLFF. As DNA, the CDR3 is TGTGCCAGTAGTATAGGCAGTCGAGGAAAGAAACTGTTTTTT.

The chain recombines TRBV7-9 with TRBJ1-2; no firm D call. Germline V CDR1 and CDR2: SEHNR, FQNEAQ (reference sequence). The CDR3 is 13 amino acids. Trimming left V 1 base short and J 6 bases short, with 9 bases between. CDR3 amino acids: CASSLGGPDGYTF. CDR3 in DNA: TGTGCCAGCAGCTTAGGAGGCCCCGATGGCTACACCTTC.

V is TRBV30 and J is TRBJ2-2; D is possibly TRBD2 (6 bases). The V end was cut by 5 bases, the J end by 0 bases, with 10 bases between. There are 14 residues in the CDR3. Germline CDR1 is GTSNPN and CDR2 is SVGIG (reference sequence). The CDR3 reads CAWGGVSNTGELFF. The CDR3 nucleotides are TGTGCCTGGGGCGGGGTTTCGAACACCGGGGAGCTGTTTTTT.

The chain is built from TRBV5-1 and TRBJ2-2, with D tentatively TRBD1 (5 bases). Deletions cut 2 bases from V and 5 bases from J, with 7 bases between. This CDR3 has 13 residues. CDR1 and CDR2 from the germline V gene are SGHRS and YFSETQ. The CDR3 DNA reads as TGCGCCAGCAGCTTTCAGGGTACCGGGGAGCTGTTTTTT. Translating it yields CASSFQGTGELFF.

The chain carries TRBV9 and TRBJ1-1, with 8 bases matching TRBD1. Germline CDR1 reads SGDLS; CDR2 reads YYNGEE. Germline trimming cut 3 bases from V and 1 base from J; bases unmatched to any gene: 8. CDR3 length: 16 amino acids. Written as DNA, the CDR3 is TGTGCCAGCAGCGGCGGGGTGGGGACAGGGAACACTGAAGCTTTCTTT. It encodes CASSGGVGTGNTEAFF.